Below, 24 T cell receptor beta chains from the same sample are listed, as sequenced in a study of neurological immune-mediated disorders. Via MiXCR, TCRdb re-called the 5' RACE reads, giving one row per CDR3 protein. The sample contains roughly 30,000 distinct CDR3 sequences, 5% to 8% of which appear only once. Sample: PBMCs. The source of these receptors is a woman in her fifties or sixties in good health.

Many counts were recorded for this clonotype. V and J are TRBV5-1 and TRBJ2-3; TRBD2 is a possible D gene (6 bases). With 1 base removed from V and 5 bases from J, the gap between germline ends came to 14 bases. Germline V lookup: CDR1 SGHRS, CDR2 YFSETQ. This CDR3 contains 15 residues. CDR3 DNA: TGCGCCAGCAGCTTGTTTGGGGGGAGTGGAGATACGCAGTATTTT. Encoded protein: CASSLFGGSGDTQYF.

Ten or more counts support this clonotype. This chain joins TRBV6-1 and TRBJ2-1; D gene uncertain. Germline CDR1 MNHNS, CDR2 SASEGT. Trimming pared 1 base from V and 8 bases from J, leaving 3 bases between. CDR3 length equals 11 residues. The CDR3 region has the DNA TGTGCCAGCAGTGAAGTTGATGAGCAGTTCTTC. As protein: CASSEVDEQFF.

The sample holds many counts of this clonotype. The chain couples TRBV19 to TRBJ2-1; D is unresolved. The CDR3 consists of 12 residues. V shed 3 bases and J shed 6 bases, with 6 bases lying between them. Germline CDR1 LNHDA, CDR2 SQIVND (reference sequence). CDR3 sequence: CASSMGLNEQFF. The CDR3 nucleotides read TGTGCCAGTAGTATGGGCCTCAATGAGCAGTTCTTC.

This clonotype was picked up many times. The chain is built from TRBV20-1 and TRBJ2-7; D is unresolved. Germline CDR1 and CDR2: DFQATT and SNEGSKA (reference sequence). Trimming stripped 5 bases from V and 0 bases from J, with 14 bases between. This CDR3 has 14 residues. The CDR3 DNA follows: TGCAGTGCTGGACCCATCCTAACCTCCTACGAGCAGTACTTC. This sequence encodes CSAGPILTSYEQYF.

The rearrangement joins TRBV13 to TRBJ2-3; 11 bases map to TRBD2. Germline assignment: CDR1 PRHDT and CDR2 FYEKMQ (reference sequence). J gave up 2 bases and V 5 bases, and 6 bases lay outside the gene matches. CDR3 length: 16 residues. CDR3 sequence: CASSKLAGVTTDTQYF. CDR3 bases: TGTGCCAGCAGCAAACTAGCGGGAGTGACCACAGATACGCAGTATTTT.

This clonotype was recorded at least ten times. The J gene is TRBJ1-5, the V gene TRBV7-8, with D unresolved. The CDR3 contains 16 residues. V shed 0 bases and J shed 3 bases, with 12 bases lying between them. The germline V gene has CDR1 SGHVS and CDR2 FQNEAQ. Here the CDR3 reads CASSLAGLPLNQPQHF. The DNA of the CDR3 is TGTGCCAGCAGCTTAGCTGGTCTCCCCCTCAATCAGCCCCAGCATTTT.

This clonotype was recorded many times. The chain recombines TRBV3-1 with TRBJ2-7, with no clear D. Germline-derived CDR1 and CDR2 are LGHDT and YNNKEL (reference sequence). With 0 bases removed from V and 2 bases from J, the gap between germline ends came to 11 bases. The CDR3 length is 15 residues. The CDR3 is CASSQDIARPYEQYF. In nucleotides, the CDR3 is TGTGCCAGCAGCCAAGATATCGCCCGACCCTACGAGCAGTACTTC.

The sample holds many counts of this clonotype. This sequence joins TRBV6-1 and TRBJ1-1, with D possibly being TRBD1 (6 bases). V shed 4 bases and J shed 6 bases, with 15 bases lying between them. This CDR3 has 14 amino acids. Germline loops: CDR1 MNHNS, CDR2 SASEGT. The DNA of the CDR3 is TGTGCCAGCAGTGGGACAGTTGTCTCATCTGAAGCTTTCTTT. Amino acids: CASSGTVVSSEAFF.

This clonotype was observed many times. The chain joins TRBV27 to TRBJ1-5; D remains unclear. The V end lost 2 bases, the J end lost 4 bases, and 12 bases lay between the germline ends. Germline V gives CDR1 MNHEY, CDR2 SMNVEV (reference sequence). The CDR3 is 15 residues long. CDR3 residues: CASSLSPGNNQPQHF. The CDR3 DNA follows: TGTGCCAGCAGTTTAAGTCCAGGAAATAATCAGCCCCAGCATTTT.

This clonotype was recorded many times. V usage is TRBV12-3 or TRBV12-4 and J usage is TRBJ2-1; the D is unclear. V shed 8 bases and J shed 7 bases, with 12 bases lying between them. This CDR3 is built from 12 residues. The CDR3: CASPDDLNEQFF. The CDR3, as DNA: TGTGCCAGCCCAGACGACCTAAATGAGCAGTTCTTC.

The sample holds many counts of this clonotype. The chain has TRBV7-8 and TRBJ1-6, with a weak D call TRBD1 (5 bases). V dropped 5 bases and J dropped 0 bases, with 8 bases sitting between them. CDR3 length: 15 residues. CDR1 and CDR2 from the germline V gene are SGHVS and FQNEAQ. The CDR3 coding sequence is TGTGCCAGCAGCCGAGGGACCTCCTATAATTCACCCCTCCACTTT. Residues: CASSRGTSYNSPLHF.

This clonotype was seen ten or more times. The chain has TRBV5-1 and TRBJ1-2; tentative D call: TRBD1 (5 bases). This CDR3 is 15 amino acids long. The germline V and J ends were trimmed by 0 bases and 3 bases, with 12 bases remaining between them. Per the germline V gene, CDR1 is SGHRS and CDR2 is YFSETQ. CDR3 loop: CASSLAGEADYGYTF. The CDR3 DNA sequence: TGCGCCAGCAGCTTGGCGGGGGAGGCCGACTATGGCTACACCTTC.

This clonotype appeared many times. The chain is built from TRBV5-6 and TRBJ2-5; no reliable D call. V shed 4 bases and J shed 5 bases, with 12 bases lying between them. The CDR3 loop spans 13 amino acids. Germline V gives CDR1 SGHDT, CDR2 YYEEEE. Here the CDR3 DNA reads TGTGCCAGCAGCGGAGCGACACCGGAGACCCAGTACTTC. It is translated as CASSGATPETQYF.

This clonotype was seen repeatedly, ten times or more. The chain carries TRBV7-6 and TRBJ1-6; TRBD1 matches at 7 bases. Germline V gene lookup returns CDR1 SGHVS and CDR2 FNYEAQ. Trimming cost V 3 bases and J 6 bases; bases outside gene matches: 5. CDR3 length equals 15 residues. The CDR3 DNA follows: TGTGCCAGCAGCTTGAACCCAGGGGGTAATTCACCCCTCCACTTT. Translating it yields CASSLNPGGNSPLHF.

This clonotype is judged medium-sized. The CDR3 is CSAPGQGNYGYTF. The CDR3 coding sequence is TGCAGTGCACCGGGACAGGGAAACTATGGCTACACCTTC. The rearrangement uses TRBV20-1 and TRBJ1-2, with 9 bases aligning to TRBD1. V gave up 6 bases and J gave up 2 bases; unmatched junction bases: 4. There are 13 residues in the CDR3. The germline V gene has CDR1 DFQATT and CDR2 SNEGSKA (reference sequence).

In its sample, this clonotype was seen many times. The chain has TRBV20-1 and TRBJ2-7; D perhaps matches TRBD2 (6 bases). The V end lost 1 base, the J end lost 2 bases, and 15 bases lay between the germline ends. Germline loops: CDR1 DFQATT, CDR2 SNEGSKA (reference sequence). This CDR3 is 15 amino acids long. The CDR3 region is CSARARGMKTYEQYF. In nucleotides, the CDR3 is TGCAGTGCTAGAGCGCGCGGGATGAAAACCTACGAGCAGTACTTC.

Ten or more counts support this clonotype. This sequence joins TRBV6-2 or TRBV6-3 and TRBJ2-5; D might be TRBD1 (5 bases). Between the trimmed V and J ends, which lost 3 bases and 5 bases, there was a span of 10 bases. Germline lookup yields CDR1 MNHEY and CDR2 SVGEGT. The CDR3 is 13 residues long. The CDR3: CASSYGRVETQYF. CDR3 coding DNA: TGTGCCAGCAGTTATGGCAGGGTGGAGACCCAGTACTTC.

In this sample, this clonotype turned up many times. V gene TRBV7-6 combines with J gene TRBJ1-2, with a weak D call TRBD1 (5 bases). V lost 3 bases and J lost 5, with 19 bases in between. The germline V gene has CDR1 SGHVS and CDR2 FNYEAQ. The CDR3 is made up of 16 amino acids. CDR3: CASSLGTPGSGYGYTF. CDR3 DNA sequence: TGTGCCAGCAGCTTGGGGACTCCCGGTTCGGGATATGGCTACACCTTC.

This clonotype was observed at least ten times. This chain uses TRBV12-3 or TRBV12-4 with TRBJ2-5, with a weak D call TRBD1 (6 bases). The germline V and J ends were trimmed by 8 bases and 6 bases, with 16 bases remaining between them. CDR3 length: 13 residues. CDR3 region: CASGPRGKQTQYF. The CDR3 nucleotides read TGTGCCAGCGGACCTAGGGGGAAACAGACCCAGTACTTC.

This clonotype was seen at least ten times. J is TRBJ1-4 and V is TRBV5-5; D is uncertain. CDR3 length equals 15 residues. Germline assignment: CDR1 SGHKS and CDR2 YYEKEE (reference sequence). V lost 2 bases to trimming and J lost 5 bases, with 13 bases between them. The CDR3 bases are TGTGCCAGCAGCTTTTCGGGCCAGGTGAATGAAAAACTGTTTTTT. Its translation is CASSFSGQVNEKLFF.

This clonotype was picked up many times. This chain links TRBV2 with TRBJ2-7; maybe TRBD1 (5 bases). Germline assignment: CDR1 SNHLY and CDR2 FYNNEI. The CDR3 extends over 15 amino acids. V was trimmed by 2 bases and J by 0 bases, leaving 11 bases between them. The CDR3 protein is CASSESGHGSYEQYF. The DNA for the CDR3 is TGTGCCAGCAGTGAATCAGGGCACGGCTCCTACGAGCAGTACTTC.

This clonotype was picked up many times. J is TRBJ2-7 and V is TRBV20-1; 11 positions match TRBD2. CDR3 length: 16 residues. CDR1 and CDR2 (germline): DFQATT, SNEGSKA (reference sequence). The trim removed 0 bases at V and 3 bases at J, leaving 7 bases unmatched. CDR3 region: CSARDLAGGLHYEQYF. The CDR3 nucleotides read TGCAGTGCTAGAGATCTAGCGGGAGGCCTCCACTACGAGCAGTACTTC.

This clonotype has ten or more counts. The V and J genes are TRBV5-1 and TRBJ2-2; D is unclear. Trimming removed 5 bases at V and 2 bases at J, with 10 bases between. Looked up from germline, CDR1 is SGHRS and CDR2 is YFSETQ. This CDR3 region has 14 residues. The CDR3 protein is CASSFDTNTGELFF. The CDR3 DNA is TGCGCCAGCAGTTTCGACACCAACACCGGGGAGCTGTTTTTT.

This clonotype was seen repeatedly, ten times or more. The rearrangement uses TRBV6-6 and TRBJ1-5; 8 bases are shared with TRBD1. CDR1 and CDR2 (germline): MNHNY, SVGAGI (reference sequence). The CDR3 sequence is 14 residues long. J gave up 3 bases and V 6 bases, and 4 bases lay outside the gene matches. The CDR3 DNA sequence: TGTGCCAGCAGAGCAGGGGGCGTCAATCAGCCCCAGCATTTT. It specifies CASRAGGVNQPQHF.